The 25 T cell receptor beta chains in this list originate from one sample, sequenced in a study of T-cell reconstitution after alpha-beta-depleted transplantation in children. Molecular barcoding with unique molecular identifiers was used for the TCRbeta library. TCRdb re-derived calls from the PCR reads in MiXCR, one entry per CDR3 protein. The sample consists of about 580,000 distinct CDR3 sequences, 27% of them appearing once. The sequences come from PBMCs, collected before TCRalphabeta/CD19-depleted stem cell transplant. The origin of the receptors is a boy under three years old with Wiskott-Aldrich syndrome, due to receive a stem cell transplant.

This clonotype was seen many times. Mismatch with germline at one junction end may stem from a read error. V gene TRBV12-3 or TRBV12-4 combines with J gene TRBJ1-3; no definite D call. This CDR3 has 12 amino acids. The CDR3 DNA sequence: TGCGCCAGCAGTTTATCTGGAAACACCATATATTTT. This codes for CASSLSGNTIYF.

The rearrangement joins TRBV16 to TRBJ1-2; weak D call: TRBD1 (5 bases). V lost 1 base and J 0 bases, leaving 15 bases between the germline ends. The length of the CDR3 is 17 residues. Germline lookup yields CDR1 KGHSY and CDR2 FQNENV. DNA for the CDR3: TGTGCCAGCAGCCAATATATTGACAGACTGACTAACTATGGCTACACCTTC. Protein: CASSQYIDRLTNYGYTF.

The chain carries TRBV7-9 and TRBJ1-2; the D is unclear. Between the trimmed V and J ends, which lost 1 base and 4 bases, there was a span of 10 bases. The CDR3 contains 14 residues. Germline V lookup: CDR1 SEHNR, CDR2 FQNEAQ (reference sequence). CDR3 sequence (DNA): TGTGCCAGCAGCTTAGGGACTTCCCTCTATGGCTACACCTTC. It yields the protein CASSLGTSLYGYTF.

This clonotype occurred many times. The V gene is TRBV6-5, the J gene TRBJ1-4, with a tentative D call TRBD1 (5 bases). Trimming shortened V by 3 bases and J by 5 bases, and 10 bases separated the two germline ends. Looked up from germline, CDR1 is MNHEY and CDR2 is SVGAGI. The CDR3 extends over 14 amino acids. In nucleotides, the CDR3 is TGTGCCAGCAGTTATCGGGCAGGGAATGAAAAACTGTTTTTT. Its translation is CASSYRAGNEKLFF.

This clonotype occurred a few times. The chain links TRBV12-3 or TRBV12-4 to TRBJ2-3; a possible D gene is TRBD2 (6 bases). This CDR3 is 15 amino acids long. Trimming took 7 bases from V and 0 from J, leaving 14 bases between them. The CDR3: CASTREGTSTDTQYF. The CDR3 DNA follows: TGTGCCAGCACCAGAGAAGGGACTAGCACAGATACGCAGTATTTT.

This clonotype was detected a few times. V is TRBV4-1 and J is TRBJ2-5, with a tentative D call TRBD2 (5 bases). The germline gives CDR1 MGHRA, CDR2 YSYEKL. This CDR3 comprises 14 residues. Trimming took off 4 bases at V and 4 bases at J, with 13 bases between the two ends. In DNA form, the CDR3 reads TGCGCCAGCAGCCCCTTCGGGGTGGGAGAGACCCAGTACTTC. Translating gives CASSPFGVGETQYF.

In DNA, the CDR3 is TGTGCCAGCAGCCTTCAAGGGGAGGGGCTCTACGAGCAGTACTTC. It encodes CASSLQGEGLYEQYF. The gene calls are TRBV7-9 and TRBJ2-7; the match to TRBD2 covers 7 bases. The CDR3 sequence is 15 residues long. V lost 5 bases, J lost 3 bases, and 10 bases stayed unmatched. Germline V gene lookup returns CDR1 SEHNR and CDR2 FQNEAQ (reference sequence).

The genes are TRBV29-1 and TRBJ1-4, with D possibly TRBD1 on 6 matching bases. CDR3 length: 13 residues. CDR1 and CDR2 from the germline V gene are SQVTM and ANQGSEA. Trimming pared 7 bases from V and 0 bases from J, leaving 9 bases between. The CDR3 DNA sequence: TGCAGCGGAGGACAGTCAACTAATGAAAAACTGTTTTTT. It yields the protein CSGGQSTNEKLFF.

The chain combines TRBV29-1 with TRBJ2-5, with 9 bases that match TRBD1. The trim removed 4 bases at V and 3 bases at J, leaving 9 bases unmatched. The germline CDR1 and CDR2 sequences are SQVTM and ANQGSEA. CDR3 length: 15 amino acids. The CDR3 bases are TGCAGCGTTGTCAAATGGGGACAGGGTAAAGAGACCCAGTACTTC. Translation: CSVVKWGQGKETQYF.

This clonotype was seen a few times. This rearrangement joins TRBV9 to TRBJ1-1; D is unresolved. The V and J ends lost 3 bases and 1 base respectively, with 16 bases between them. Germline V gene lookup returns CDR1 SGDLS and CDR2 YYNGEE. The CDR3 has 16 amino acids. CDR3 in amino acids: CASSAVITTPNTEAFF. The CDR3 DNA is TGTGCCAGCAGCGCAGTTATCACGACACCGAACACTGAAGCTTTCTTT.

This chain links TRBV28 with TRBJ1-5; D is perhaps TRBD1 (5 bases). Per the germline V gene, CDR1 is MDHEN and CDR2 is SYDVKM. This CDR3 comprises 16 residues. V was cut by 2 bases and J by 0 bases, with 11 bases left in between. CDR3 sequence reads: CASSLQGKGSNQPQHF. The CDR3 DNA follows: TGTGCCAGCAGTTTACAGGGAAAGGGTAGCAATCAGCCCCAGCATTTT.

This clonotype has a handful of counts. The chain links TRBV5-1 to TRBJ1-6; D not certain. This CDR3 has 14 amino acids. The V gene lost 5 bases and the J gene lost 5 bases, with 11 bases spanning the gap. The germline V gene encodes CDR1 SGHRS and CDR2 YFSETQ. The CDR3 loop is CASRDGINNSPLHF. The CDR3 DNA sequence: TGCGCCAGCAGAGATGGAATCAATAATTCACCCCTCCACTTT.

The V and J genes are TRBV5-1 and TRBJ2-3, with 11 bases matching TRBD1. The CDR3 is 15 amino acids. The V and J ends lost 4 bases and 5 bases, in that order; junction bases with no gene match: 6. Germline V gene lookup returns CDR1 SGHRS and CDR2 YFSETQ. DNA of the CDR3: TGCGCCAGCAGCCTCCGAGGGACAGGGGGAGATACGCAGTATTTT. Translation gives CASSLRGTGGDTQYF.

The V call is TRBV10-3, the J call TRBJ2-2, with 10 bases identical to TRBD2. The CDR3 is made up of 18 amino acids. Trimming at V came to 0 bases and at J to 7 bases, leaving 11 bases not matched to a gene. CDR1 and CDR2 from the germline V gene are ENHRY and SYGVKD. The CDR3 DNA is TGTGCCATCAGTGAGTCGATGGCTAGCGGGAGTCTTGGCGGGGAGCTGTTTTTT. Its protein product is CAISESMASGSLGGELFF.

The CDR3 reads CSAPLAGGPADTQYF. CDR3 coding DNA: TGCAGTGCTCCACTAGCGGGAGGGCCCGCAGATACGCAGTATTTT. This sequence joins TRBV20-1 and TRBJ2-3, with 13 bases identical to TRBD2. The length of the CDR3 is 15 residues. Germline V gene data show CDR1 as DFQATT and CDR2 as SNEGSKA (reference sequence). V lost 5 bases, J lost 4 bases, and 6 bases stayed unmatched.

This clonotype was recorded a few times. The chain recombines TRBV6-5 with TRBJ2-7, with D possibly TRBD2 on 6 matching bases. Germline lookup yields CDR1 MNHEY and CDR2 SVGAGI. The V gene lost 2 bases and the J gene lost 3 bases, with 14 bases spanning the gap. There are 15 residues in the CDR3. The DNA for the CDR3 is TGTGCCAGCAGTTACAGCTCCAGCGGGTTCTACGAGCAGTACTTC. Its protein is CASSYSSSGFYEQYF.

The CDR3 region has the DNA TGTGCCAGCAGGCTGCAGGGGCCCTCCTACGAGCAGTACTTC. Encoded protein: CASRLQGPSYEQYF. This chain joins TRBV2 and TRBJ2-7; TRBD1 is a possible D gene (6 bases). Germline V lookup: CDR1 SNHLY, CDR2 FYNNEI. With 6 bases removed from V and 0 bases from J, the gap between germline ends came to 12 bases. The CDR3 loop spans 14 amino acids.

In its sample, this clonotype was seen a few times. V usage is TRBV7-9 and J usage is TRBJ2-5; D may be TRBD2 (7 bases). Trimming stripped 1 base from V and 7 bases from J, with 13 bases between. The V gene's germline CDR1 is SEHNR and CDR2 FQNEAQ (reference sequence). The CDR3 loop spans 14 amino acids. In DNA form, the CDR3 reads TGTGCCAGCAGCTTAGGGGGGGGCCCTCGGACCCAGTACTTC. This gives the protein CASSLGGGPRTQYF.

The chain joins TRBV18 to TRBJ2-5, with D tentatively TRBD1 or TRBD2 (5 bases each). The CDR3 spans 13 residues. Germline loops: CDR1 KGHSH, CDR2 LQKENI. V lost 0 bases to trimming and J lost 10 bases, with 12 bases between them. CDR3 in amino acids: CASSPPGRQIQYF. For the CDR3, the DNA is TGTGCCAGCTCACCACCGGGACGGCAGATCCAGTACTTC.

The table lists this clonotype with a few counts. The chain has TRBV20-1 and TRBJ2-1; 12 positions agree with TRBD2. The CDR3 runs 16 residues. Germline assignment: CDR1 DFQATT and CDR2 SNEGSKA (reference sequence). V trimming: 4 bases; J trimming: 9 bases; junction bases outside the gene matches: 13. CDR3 DNA sequence: TGCAGTGCTACAAACCCAACTAGCGGGAGGTGGGTTGAGCAGTTCTTC. It is translated as CSATNPTSGRWVEQFF.

The chain employs TRBV5-1 and TRBJ2-7, with unresolved D. Trimming left V 4 bases short and J 6 bases short, with 11 bases between. The CDR3 extends over 12 amino acids. Germline V lookup: CDR1 SGHRS, CDR2 YFSETQ. The CDR3 DNA reads TGCGCCAGCAGCCCCGTCCCAGGCGAGCAGTACTTC. It specifies CASSPVPGEQYF.

The chain carries TRBV5-1 and TRBJ2-2; TRBD1 agrees at 9 bases. CDR1 and CDR2 (germline): SGHRS, YFSETQ. The J segment lost 2 bases and the V segment lost 0 bases, leaving 5 bases of the junction unmatched. This CDR3 region has 17 residues. The CDR3 coding sequence is TGCGCCAGCAGCTTGGCCGGGACAGGGATAAACACCGGGGAGCTGTTTTTT. It is translated as CASSLAGTGINTGELFF.

This clonotype has more than one count but fewer than ten. The J gene is TRBJ1-6, the V gene TRBV3-1, with D maybe TRBD1 (5 bases). CDR1 and CDR2 from the germline V gene are LGHDT and YNNKEL (reference sequence). Trimming shortened V by 2 bases and J by 7 bases, and 6 bases separated the two germline ends. This CDR3 comprises 13 residues. Here the CDR3 DNA reads TGTGCCAGCAGCCAACAGGGAAATTCACCCCTCCACTTT. It is translated as CASSQQGNSPLHF.

This clonotype occurred a few times. This chain links TRBV11-2 with TRBJ2-5; no clear D gene. Germline CDR1 is SGHAT and CDR2 is FQNNGV. With 5 bases removed from V and 2 bases from J, the gap between germline ends came to 18 bases. CDR3 size: 16 residues. CDR3 bases: TGTGCCAGCAGCCCTCTGGGCATTTCCCTACAAGAGACCCAGTACTTC. Its translation is CASSPLGISLQETQYF.

The chain combines TRBV7-7 with TRBJ2-1, with D possibly being TRBD1 (6 bases). The CDR3 spans 15 residues. V lost 4 bases and J 2 bases, leaving 12 bases between the germline ends. Looked up from germline, CDR1 is SSHAT and CDR2 is FNYEAQ (reference sequence). The CDR3 sequence is CASSYRTVTYNEQFF. In DNA, the CDR3 is TGTGCCAGCAGCTACCGGACAGTTACCTACAATGAGCAGTTCTTC.